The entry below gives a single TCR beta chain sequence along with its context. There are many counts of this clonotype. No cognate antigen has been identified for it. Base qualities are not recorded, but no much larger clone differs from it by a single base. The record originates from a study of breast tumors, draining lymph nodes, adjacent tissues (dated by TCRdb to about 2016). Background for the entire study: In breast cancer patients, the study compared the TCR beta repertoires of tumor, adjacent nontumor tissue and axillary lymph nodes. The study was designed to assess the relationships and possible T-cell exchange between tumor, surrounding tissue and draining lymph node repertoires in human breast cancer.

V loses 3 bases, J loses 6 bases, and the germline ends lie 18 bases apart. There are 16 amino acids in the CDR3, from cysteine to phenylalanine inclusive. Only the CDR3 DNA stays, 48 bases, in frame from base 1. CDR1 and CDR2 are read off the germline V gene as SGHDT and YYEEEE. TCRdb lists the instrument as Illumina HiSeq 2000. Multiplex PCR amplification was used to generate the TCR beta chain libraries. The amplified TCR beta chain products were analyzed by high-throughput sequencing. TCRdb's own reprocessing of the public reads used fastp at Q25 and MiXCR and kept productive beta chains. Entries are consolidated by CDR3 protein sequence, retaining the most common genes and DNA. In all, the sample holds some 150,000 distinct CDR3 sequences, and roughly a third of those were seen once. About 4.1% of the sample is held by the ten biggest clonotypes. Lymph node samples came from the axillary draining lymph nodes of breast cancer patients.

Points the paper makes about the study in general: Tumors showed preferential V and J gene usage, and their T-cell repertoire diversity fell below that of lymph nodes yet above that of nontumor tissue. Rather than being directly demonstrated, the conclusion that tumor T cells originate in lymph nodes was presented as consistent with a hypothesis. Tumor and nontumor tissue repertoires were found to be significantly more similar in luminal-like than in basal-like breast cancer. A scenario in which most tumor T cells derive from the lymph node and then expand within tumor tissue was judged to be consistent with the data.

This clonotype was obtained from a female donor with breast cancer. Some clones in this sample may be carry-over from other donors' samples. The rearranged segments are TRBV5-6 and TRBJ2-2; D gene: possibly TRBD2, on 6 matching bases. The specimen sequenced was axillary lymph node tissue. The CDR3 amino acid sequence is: CASSSAGTGVSGELFF. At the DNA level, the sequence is TGTGCCAGCAGCTCAGCCGGGACGGGAGTCTCCGGGGAGCTGTTTTTT.